Only a few counts were recorded for the clone carrying this T cell receptor beta chain. MiXCR was run by TCRdb on the 5' RACE reads, yielding one entry per CDR3 protein. This table has approximately 500,000 distinct CDR3 sequences, roughly a quarter appearing once. The entry originates in a study of identical twins. Germline assignment: CDR1 MNHNS and CDR2 SASEGT. CDR3 length: 15 residues. Trimming removed 6 bases from V and 5 bases from J, with 19 bases in between. The same data also went into a second study, on T cells expressing NK-cell markers. As that study records: Several experiments employed an anti-gamma-delta TCR antibody to confine sorting to alpha-beta TCR T cells. The CD3+CD56-NKG2C+ fraction was also led by these clonotypes in a few donors.

Sequencing was done on a sample of CD4+ T cells sorted from blood. The chain carries TRBV6-1 and TRBJ2-5; TRBD1 is a possible D gene (7 bases). This sequence originates from a woman aged 18 to 35 in good health. The CDR3 sequence is CASSSRQGGRETQYF. CDR3 DNA: TGTGCCAGCAGCTCCAGACAGGGAGGACGGGAGACCCAGTACTTC.